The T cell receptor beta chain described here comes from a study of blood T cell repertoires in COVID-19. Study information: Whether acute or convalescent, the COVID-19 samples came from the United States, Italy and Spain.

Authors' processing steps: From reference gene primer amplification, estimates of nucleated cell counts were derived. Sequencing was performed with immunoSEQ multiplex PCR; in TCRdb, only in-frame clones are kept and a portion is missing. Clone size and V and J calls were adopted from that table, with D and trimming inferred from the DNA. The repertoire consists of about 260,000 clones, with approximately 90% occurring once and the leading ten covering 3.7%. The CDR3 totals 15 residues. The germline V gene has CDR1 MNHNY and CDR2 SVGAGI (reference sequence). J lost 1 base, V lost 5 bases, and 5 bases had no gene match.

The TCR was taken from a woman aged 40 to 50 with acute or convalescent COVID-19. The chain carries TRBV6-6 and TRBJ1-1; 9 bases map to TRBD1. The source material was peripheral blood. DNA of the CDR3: TGTGCCAGCAGTCAACTACAGGGGGCGAACACTGAAGCTTTCTTT. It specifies CASSQLQGANTEAFF.